This T cell receptor beta chain was recorded in a study of CD8 T cells in Susac syndrome. Study results and limitations: It was acknowledged by the study that relatively few individuals were included in its TCR sequencing and HLA analysis.

The multiple sclerosis control group consisted of treatment-naive patients whose relapsing-remitting disease, which was either stable or active, fulfilled revised McDonald criteria. The TEMRA cells underwent FACS enrichment, while the CD8+ and CD4+ T cells underwent negative isolation. Trimming cost V 3 bases and J 2 bases; bases outside gene matches: 1. CDR3 length: 15 residues. CDR1 and CDR2 (germline): KGHSH, LQKENI. With regard to this clonotype: Its antigen is currently unknown.

The RNA input was about 0.45 to 1 ug, and it was reverse transcribed with random hexamers. TCRdb fed the immunoSEQ multiplex PCR reads into MiXCR, producing one record per CDR3 protein. Of fewer than 80,000 distinct CDR3 sequences detected, 85% to 95% appear once; the ten largest clones hold about 0.6%. Sequencing was performed on CD8+ T cells from PBMCs. This chain connects TRBV18 to TRBJ2-1; TRBD2 matches at 10 bases. The source is a human donor with multiple sclerosis. This CDR3 is CASSPTSGAYNEQFF. The CDR3, as DNA: TGTGCCAGCTCACCCACTAGCGGGGCCTACAATGAGCAGTTCTTC.